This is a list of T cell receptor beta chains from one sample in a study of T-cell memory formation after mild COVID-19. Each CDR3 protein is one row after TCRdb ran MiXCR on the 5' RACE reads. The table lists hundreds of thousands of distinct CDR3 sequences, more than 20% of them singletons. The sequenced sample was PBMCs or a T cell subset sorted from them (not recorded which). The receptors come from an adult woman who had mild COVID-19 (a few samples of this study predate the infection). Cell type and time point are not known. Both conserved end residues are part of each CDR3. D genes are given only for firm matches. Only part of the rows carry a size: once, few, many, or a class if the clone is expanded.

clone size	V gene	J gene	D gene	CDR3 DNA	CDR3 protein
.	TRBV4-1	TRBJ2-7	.	TGCGCCAGCAGCCAAGTCCGGGGCCCTCCTCCCTACGAGCAGTACTTC	CASSQVRGPPPYEQYF
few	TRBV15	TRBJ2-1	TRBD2	TGTGCCACCAGCACCGGGACTAGCGGGGGGAGGGATGAGCAGTTCTTC	CATSTGTSGGRDEQFF
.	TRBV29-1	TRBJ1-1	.	TGCAGCGTTGTGTCCCAGAGGGACACTGAAGCTTTCTTT	CSVVSQRDTEAFF
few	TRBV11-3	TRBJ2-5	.	TGTGCCAGCCGGGCGGCCGCGTACCAAGAGACCCAGTACTTC	CASRAAAYQETQYF
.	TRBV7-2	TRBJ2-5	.	TGTGCCAGCAGCTCGTACGGTGTCGAGGGTCCTGAGACCCAGTACTTC	CASSSYGVEGPETQYF
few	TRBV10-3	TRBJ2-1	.	TGTGCCATCAGTGAAGGTCAGGGGCGAGGGAATGAGCAGTTCTTC	CAISEGQGRGNEQFF
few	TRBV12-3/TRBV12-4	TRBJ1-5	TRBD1	TGTGCCAGCAGCCCTAGACAGGGGGTGGGGAACCAGCCCCAGCATTTT	CASSPRQGVGNQPQHF
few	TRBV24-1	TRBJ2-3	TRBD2	TGTGCCACCAGCGAGGGACTACTCCTCTCAGATACGCAGTATTTT	CATSEGLLLSDTQYF
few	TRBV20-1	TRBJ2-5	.	TGCAGTGCTAGCGGGAGATTCCAAGAGACCCAGTACTTC	CSASGRFQETQYF
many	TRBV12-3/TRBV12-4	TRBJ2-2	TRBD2	TGTGCCAGCAGTTCCCGGACTAGCGGGAGGCCAACCGGGGAGCTGTTTTTT	CASSSRTSGRPTGELFF
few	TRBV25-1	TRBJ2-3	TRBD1	TGTGCCAGCAGTCCAATTCTCAGGACAGGGGAGGCAGATACGCAGTATTTT	CASSPILRTGEADTQYF
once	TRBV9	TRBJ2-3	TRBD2	TGTGCCAGCAGCGTAGATGATAGCGGGAGTTGGACAGATACGCAGTATTTT	CASSVDDSGSWTDTQYF
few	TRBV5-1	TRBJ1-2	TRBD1	TGCGCCAGCAGCGAGGGACAGCGATACTATGGCTACACCTTC	CASSEGQRYYGYTF
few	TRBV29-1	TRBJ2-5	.	TGCAGCGTTGAGACCTTATTTCGGTACTTC	CSVETLFRYF
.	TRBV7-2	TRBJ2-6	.	TGTGCCAGCTGTTCACAGCCCTCTGGGGCCAACGTCCTGACTTTC	CASCSQPSGANVLTF
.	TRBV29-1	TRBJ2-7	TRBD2	TGCAGCGTGCAACAGGACCAACTGGCGGGGGTATGGAACGAGCAGTACTTC	CSVQQDQLAGVWNEQYF
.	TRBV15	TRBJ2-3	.	TGTGCCACCAGCAGGGGCGGTGGTAGCACAGATACGCAGTATTTT	CATSRGGGSTDTQYF
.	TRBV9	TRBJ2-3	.	TGTGCCAGCAGCCCAGGGCGAGGGGTGGACACAGATACGCAGTATTTT	CASSPGRGVDTDTQYF
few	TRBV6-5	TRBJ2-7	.	TGTGCCAGCACGTTAGCGGCCGGTTACGAGCAGTACTTC	CASTLAAGYEQYF
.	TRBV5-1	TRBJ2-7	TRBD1	TGCGCCAGCAGCCCTTACCTTCGGACAGGGGGCCGGGACGAGCAGTACTTC	CASSPYLRTGGRDEQYF
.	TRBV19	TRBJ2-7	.	TGTGCCAGTAGTCCCGACAGATACTACGAGCAGTACTTC	CASSPDRYYEQYF
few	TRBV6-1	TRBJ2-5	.	TGTGCCAGCACTCGGGGCGTCCAAGAGACCCAGTACTTC	CASTRGVQETQYF
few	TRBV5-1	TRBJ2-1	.	TGCGCCAGCAGCTTGTCAGGCATCTATGAGCAGTTCTTC	CASSLSGIYEQFF
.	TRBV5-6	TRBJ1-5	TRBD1	TGTGCCAGCAGCTTGGATGCTACAGGGGGGCCCCAGCATTTT	CASSLDATGGPQHF
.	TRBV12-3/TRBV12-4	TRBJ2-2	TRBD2	TGTGCCAGCAGCGGGACTAGCGGGGTGAACACCGGGGAGCTGTTTTTT	CASSGTSGVNTGELFF
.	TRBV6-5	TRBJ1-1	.	TGTGCCAGCAGTTACCGCGGGACCGCGGGCTCTGAAGCTTTCTTT	CASSYRGTAGSEAFF
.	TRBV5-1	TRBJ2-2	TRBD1	TGCGCCAGCAGCTTCCAACTAACAGGGGCCGGGGAGCTGTTTTTT	CASSFQLTGAGELFF
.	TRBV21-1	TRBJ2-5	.	TGTGCCAGCAGCAAATCATTGGGTGGAGGGCCCAAGGAGACCCAGTACTTC	CASSKSLGGGPKETQYF
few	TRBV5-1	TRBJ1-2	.	TGCGCCAGCAGCGGATACTCGGGGATTATGGTCGGCTACACCTTC	CASSGYSGIMVGYTF
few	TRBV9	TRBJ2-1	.	TGTGCCAGCAGCTCCCGGGCGGACAGCTCCTACAATGAGCAGTTCTTC	CASSSRADSSYNEQFF
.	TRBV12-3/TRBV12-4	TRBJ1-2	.	TGTGCCAGCAGTTCATCATTAAGGGGGTATGGCTACACCTTC	CASSSSLRGYGYTF
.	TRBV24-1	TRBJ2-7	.	TGTGCCACCAGTGACCTGTTCTACGAGCAGTACTTC	CATSDLFYEQYF
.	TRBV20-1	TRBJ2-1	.	TGCAGTGCTAGAATGAGGGGGGCCCAGCAGTTCTTC	CSARMRGAQQFF
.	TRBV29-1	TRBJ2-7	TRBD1	TGCAGCGCCAAGACAGGGCCCTACGAGCAGTACTTC	CSAKTGPYEQYF
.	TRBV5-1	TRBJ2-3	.	TGCGCCAGCAGCTTGGCCTCGGACACAGATACACAGTATTTT	CASSLASDTDTQYF
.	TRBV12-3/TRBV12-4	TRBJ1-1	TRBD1	TGTGCCAGCAGTCCTACAGGGGTGAACACTGAAGCTTTCTTT	CASSPTGVNTEAFF
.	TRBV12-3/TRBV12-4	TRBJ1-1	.	TGTGCCAACTCCGCCAGCGCGAACACTGAAGCTTTCTTT	CANSASANTEAFF
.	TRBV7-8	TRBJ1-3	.	TGTGCCAGCAGCTTACTAGAAAACTCTGGAAACACCATATATTTT	CASSLLENSGNTIYF
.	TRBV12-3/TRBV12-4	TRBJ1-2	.	TGTGCCAGCAGCTGGGGTAGGGGTGTCTATGGCTACACCTTC	CASSWGRGVYGYTF
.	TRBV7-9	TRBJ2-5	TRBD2	TGTGCCAGCAGCCCACTAGCGGGAGGGGGAGAGACCCAGTACTTC	CASSPLAGGGETQYF
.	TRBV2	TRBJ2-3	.	TGTGCCAGCAGTGTTCAACGGAACACAGATACGCAGTATTTT	CASSVQRNTDTQYF
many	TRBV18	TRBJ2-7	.	TGTGCCAGCTCCCTGCCGGGGGTAGGATACGAGCAGTACTTC	CASSLPGVGYEQYF
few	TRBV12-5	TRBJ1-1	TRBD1	TGTGCTAGTGGTTTGGTACAGGGGATGGGACCGATGAACACTGAAGCTTTCTTT	CASGLVQGMGPMNTEAFF
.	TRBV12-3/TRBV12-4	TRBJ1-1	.	TGTGCCAGCAGTTTAGATATCAGGAACACTGAAGCTTTCTTT	CASSLDIRNTEAFF
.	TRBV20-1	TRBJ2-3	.	TGCAGTGCTAGAGTAAGCAGGGATACGCAGTATTTT	CSARVSRDTQYF
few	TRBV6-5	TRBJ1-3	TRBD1	TGTGCCAGCAGATACGGGACAGGGACAGCTTCTGGAAACACCATATATTTT	CASRYGTGTASGNTIYF
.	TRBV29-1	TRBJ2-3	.	TGCAGCGCGATTGGACGTCGGGGGTGGGATACGCAGTATTTT	CSAIGRRGWDTQYF
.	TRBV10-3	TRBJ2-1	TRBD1	TGTGCCGCCGCCACAGGGACAGCTACTCTACCGACGGACAATGAGCAGTTCTTC	CAAATGTATLPTDNEQFF
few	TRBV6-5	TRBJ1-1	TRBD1	TGTGCCAGCAGTCACAACAGGGGGCGCGGCACTGAAGCTTTCTTT	CASSHNRGRGTEAFF
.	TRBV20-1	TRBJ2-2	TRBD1	TGCAGTGCTAGAGGGTTGACAGGGGGTTACACCGGGGAGCTGTTTTTT	CSARGLTGGYTGELFF